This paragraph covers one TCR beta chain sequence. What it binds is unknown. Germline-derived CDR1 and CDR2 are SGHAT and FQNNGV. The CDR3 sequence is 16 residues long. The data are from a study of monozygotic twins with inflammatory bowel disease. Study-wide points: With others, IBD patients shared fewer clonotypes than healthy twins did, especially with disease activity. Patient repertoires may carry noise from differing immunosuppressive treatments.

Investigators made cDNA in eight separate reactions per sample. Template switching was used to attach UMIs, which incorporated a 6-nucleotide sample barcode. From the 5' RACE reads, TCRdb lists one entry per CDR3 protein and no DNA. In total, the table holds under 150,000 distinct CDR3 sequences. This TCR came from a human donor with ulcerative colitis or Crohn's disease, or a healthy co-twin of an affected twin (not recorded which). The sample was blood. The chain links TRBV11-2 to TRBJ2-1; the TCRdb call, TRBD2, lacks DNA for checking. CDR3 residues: CASSNSGGLTYNEQFF. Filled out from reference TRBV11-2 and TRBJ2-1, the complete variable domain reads EAGVAQSPRYKIIEKRQSVAFWCNPISGHATLYWYQQILGQGPKLLIQFQNNGVVDDSQLPKDRFSAERLKGVDSTLKIQPAKLEDSAVYLCASSNSGGLTYNEQFFGPGTRLTVL.